This T cell receptor (beta chain) was sequenced for a study of T cell responses to AZD1222 COVID-19 vaccine. This CDR3 spans 13 amino acids. Trimming removed 1 base from V and 8 bases from J, with 6 bases in between. Germline values: CDR1 MNHEY, CDR2 SVGEGT. The table lists this clone with a count of one. Its antigen is as yet unknown. Some second doses came at about 4 weeks and others at about 12 weeks; these were pooled. Some clones are missing from TCRdb's copy, which holds only in-frame ones; the method was immunoSEQ multiplex PCR. This sample yields fewer than 150,000 clones, of which 70% to 90% are seen a single time; about 6.8% belongs to the top ten. Whole-study findings and limits: Spike-specific TCRs gained breadth and depth after people received two AZD1222 doses. The donor cohort was predominantly white British with a female majority, and clonal diversity may have been underestimated.

This material consisted of peripheral blood, taken 28 days after the second AZD1222 dose. The clonotype was recovered from an adult who received the AZD1222 COVID-19 vaccine. This rearrangement joins TRBV6-2 or TRBV6-3 to TRBJ1-6; D is unresolved. As DNA, the CDR3 is TGTGCCAGCAGTTACTTGCAGGATTCACCCCTCCACTTT. This translates into CASSYLQDSPLHF.